Described below is a single T cell receptor (beta chain) sequence and its context. Its antigen is currently unknown. Each and every patient relapsed after autologous stem cell transplantation, and patients got differing brentuximab vedotin exposure. Sequencing was performed with immunoSEQ multiplex PCR; in TCRdb, only in-frame clones are kept and a portion is missing. The sample comprises nearly 55,000 clones, 81% of which are singletons, and around 15% rests with the top ten. The source of the sample is a study of PD-1 blockade in classical Hodgkin lymphoma. Overall study findings and caveats: Newly diagnosed patients had diversity similar to the baseline diversity of complete responders.

Trimming stripped 5 bases from V and 1 base from J, with 17 bases between. This CDR3 comprises 16 residues. Germline-derived CDR1 and CDR2 are ENHRY and SYGVKD. This TCR was recovered from a human donor with classical Hodgkin lymphoma. The material sequenced was peripheral blood mononuclear cells (PBMCs), taken at baseline. The chain carries TRBV10-3 and TRBJ1-1; tentative D call: TRBD1 (6 bases). CDR3 protein: CAISYLQGGGNTEAFF. For the CDR3, the DNA is TGTGCCATCAGTTACTTACAGGGCGGCGGGAACACTGAAGCTTTCTTT.